The 5 T cell receptor beta chains below were found in one sample sequenced in a study of cytomegalovirus exposure and HLA in healthy donors (dated by TCRdb to about 2017). Receptors were amplified or captured by the immunoSEQ multiplex PCR assay. For the multiplex PCR, a mixture combining 60 forward primers for TCR Vbeta segments and 13 reverse primers for TCR Jbeta segments was used. Drawn from immuneACCESS, this table holds only the in-frame rearrangements with V and J called that TCRdb kept. Clones are partly lost; checked studies trace under half to an unresolved V gene and leave the rest unexplained. This sample has roughly 110,000 clones in its table, and over 70% of those were observed once. The ten largest clones add up to 2.5% to 3.5% of the sample. Input material: PBMCs. These receptors came from a male donor in good health and CMV-seropositive.

The chain uses TRBV6-1 and TRBJ2-2; 12 nucleotides line up with TRBD2. The V gene end was trimmed by 3 bases and the J gene end by 4 bases; junction bases not matched to a gene: 6. The germline CDR1 and CDR2 sequences are MNHNS and SASEGT. The CDR3 totals 17 residues. CDR3: CASSDYLAGGFTGELFF. DNA for the CDR3: TGTGCCAGCAGTGATTACCTAGCGGGGGGGTTCACCGGGGAGCTGTTTTTT.

In its sample, this clone was seen a few times. The chain is built from TRBV6-6 and TRBJ2-1; no reliable D call. V lost 2 bases and J 0 bases, leaving 11 bases between the germline ends. The length of the CDR3 is 16 residues. Germline CDR1 is MNHNY and CDR2 is SVGAGI (reference sequence). CDR3 protein: CASSYPSESSYNEQFF. For the CDR3, the DNA is TGTGCCAGCAGTTACCCCTCGGAGAGCTCCTACAATGAGCAGTTCTTC.

The chain couples TRBV19 to TRBJ2-7; TRBD1 matches at 8 bases. Trimming removed 10 bases from V and 4 bases from J; junction bases left unmatched: 15. CDR3 size: 15 residues. Germline loops: CDR1 LNHDA, CDR2 SQIVND (reference sequence). The CDR3 spells CATTPQSGGEYEQYF. The CDR3 DNA reads as TGTGCCACTACCCCCCAATCAGGGGGCGAATACGAGCAGTACTTC.

The chain recombines TRBV5-4 with TRBJ1-6; D remains ambiguous. Trimming stripped 3 bases from V and 0 bases from J, with 10 bases between. Germline CDR1 reads SGHNT; CDR2 reads YYREEE (reference sequence). The CDR3 has 16 residues. The CDR3 sequence: CASSSDGSSYNSPLHF. CDR3 bases: TGTGCCAGCAGCTCGGACGGGAGCTCCTATAATTCACCCCTCCACTTT.

This clone occurred once. The rearrangement links TRBV2 to TRBJ2-7; 7 bases line up with TRBD2. The CDR3 contains 12 residues. Germline CDR1 is SNHLY and CDR2 is FYNNEI. V dropped 5 bases and J dropped 6; count of bases not matched to a gene: 4. The CDR3, as DNA: TGTGCCAGCAGTCCCGCGGGAGCCGAGCAGTACTTC. Translation: CASSPAGAEQYF.